This TCR beta chain was recorded in a study of prognosis after radiotherapy for stage I lung cancer. This clonotype was counted many times. This CDR3 is 15 amino acids long. In germline, CDR1 is MNHNS, CDR2 SASEGT. V was pared by 7 bases and J by 4 bases, with 10 bases of the junction left unmatched. Two-round multiplex PCR on genomic DNA was the method by which TCR beta CDR3 was amplified. Specific primers for each TRBV and TRBJ gene were what first-round PCR used. TCRdb analysed the multiplex PCR reads with MiXCR anew, one entry per CDR3 protein. The table lists around 15,000 distinct CDR3 sequences, roughly 45% of them singletons.

Specimen: PBMCs, collected before or after stereotactic body radiation therapy (not recorded which). The rearrangement uses TRBV6-1 and TRBJ1-2; 9 bases are a match to TRBD1. This TCR was sampled from a donor aged 50 or older with non-small cell lung cancer. The CDR3 loop is CASIVGTGQGYGYTF. The CDR3 bases are TGTGCCAGCATAGTTGGGACGGGACAGGGCTATGGCTACACCTTC.